The 18 T cell receptor beta chains reported below all come from one sample, sequenced in a study of T cells in Graves' hyperthyroidism and ophthalmopathy. The TCR beta CDR3 regions underwent amplification using RNA transcripts as the source. When the TCR CDR3 underwent first-round RT-PCR, the HTBI primer set was used. TCRdb itself ran the multiplex PCR reads through MiXCR, one entry per CDR3 protein. The table has 300,000 to 450,000 distinct CDR3 sequences, 15% to 20% seen once. The sample comprised blood. The source of these receptors is a man aged 18 to 30 with Graves' ophthalmopathy.

This chain joins TRBV13 and TRBJ1-2; 7 bases are a match to TRBD1. Germline CDR1 is PRHDT and CDR2 is FYEKMQ (reference sequence). CDR3 length equals 15 residues. V dropped 1 base and J dropped 2; count of bases not matched to a gene: 4. CDR3 nucleotide sequence: TGTGCCAGCAGCTTAGTGCCGGGACAGAACTATGGCTACACCTTC. Its translation: CASSLVPGQNYGYTF.

A few counts support this clonotype. This rearrangement joins TRBV12-3 or TRBV12-4 to TRBJ2-2; the D gene could be TRBD1 or TRBD2 (6 bases each). The CDR3 spans 16 residues. Trimming cost V 5 bases and J 2 bases, with 15 bases left between them. CDR3 sequence: CASSLPGGGNTGELFF. As DNA, the CDR3 is TGTGCCAGCAGTCTCCCCGGAGGGGGAAACACCGGGGAGCTGTTTTTT.

In regard to this clonotype: A single base separates this from a much larger clone, so it may be a read error. V usage is TRBV20-1 and J usage is TRBJ1-4; 9 bases are a match to TRBD1. CDR1 and CDR2 from the germline V gene are DFQATT and SNEGSKA (reference sequence). Germline trimming cut 0 bases from V and 5 bases from J; bases unmatched to any gene: 4. This CDR3 spans 15 amino acids. The CDR3 coding sequence is TGCAGTGCTAGAGATTTCGGGACAGGGAATGAAAAACTGTTTTTT. Residues: CSARDFGTGNEKLFF.

This clonotype was seen at least ten times. The chain is built from TRBV5-5 and TRBJ1-3, with D uncertain. Germline-derived CDR1 and CDR2 are SGHKS and YYEKEE (reference sequence). CDR3 length: 15 residues. V lost 4 bases, J lost 1 base, and 12 bases lay in between. CDR3 DNA: TGTGCCAGCAGCAGGCGAGCAGAATCTGGAAACACCATATATTTT. This encodes CASSRRAESGNTIYF. Supplemented by reference TRBV5-5 and TRBJ1-3, the full variable domain reads DAGVTQSPTHLIKTRGQQVTLRCSPISGHKSVSWYQQVLGQGPQFIFQYYEKEERGRGNFPDRFSARQFPNYSSELNVNALLLGDSALYLCASSRRAESGNTIYFGEGSWLTVV.

Ten or more counts support this clonotype. This chain uses TRBV27 with TRBJ1-5; 10 nucleotides line up with TRBD1. Germline CDR1 MNHEY, CDR2 SMNVEV (reference sequence). Trimming removed 6 bases from V and 1 base from J; junction bases left unmatched: 3. This CDR3 has 15 residues. The CDR3 coding sequence is TGTGCCAGCAGAGGACAGGGGGGAAGCAATCAGCCCCAGCATTTT. It translates to CASRGQGGSNQPQHF.

This clonotype was seen ten or more times. The V gene is TRBV7-9, the J gene TRBJ2-5; 11 nucleotides line up with TRBD1. In germline, CDR1 is SEHNR, CDR2 FQNEAQ (reference sequence). The CDR3 is made up of 14 amino acids. Trimming cost V 4 bases and J 5 bases; bases outside gene matches: 3. The CDR3 loop reads CASSSGTGGETQYF. The CDR3 DNA sequence: TGTGCCAGCAGCTCAGGGACAGGGGGGGAGACCCAGTACTTC.

The chain links TRBV6-1 to TRBJ2-1, with D hard to call. Trimming shortened V by 6 bases and J by 8 bases, and 14 bases separated the two germline ends. Germline CDR1 is MNHNS and CDR2 is SASEGT. CDR3 length: 13 amino acids. The CDR3 bases are TGTGCCAGCAGCCCCTTTGAAGTCTATGAGCAGTTCTTC. This encodes CASSPFEVYEQFF.

This clonotype was detected many times. The rearrangement links TRBV3-1 to TRBJ2-3; maybe TRBD2 (5 bases). Germline assignment: CDR1 LGHDT and CDR2 YNNKEL (reference sequence). The V and J ends lost 3 bases and 4 bases respectively, with 14 bases between them. The CDR3 covers 15 residues. CDR3 coding DNA: TGTGCCAGCAGCCACCGGGGTATAGCCCCAGATACGCAGTATTTT. Translating it yields CASSHRGIAPDTQYF.

This clonotype has ten or more counts. The chain carries TRBV5-1 and TRBJ2-7; no definite D call. The length of the CDR3 is 13 residues. Germline assignment: CDR1 SGHRS and CDR2 YFSETQ. Deletions cut 0 bases from V and 4 bases from J, with 8 bases between. The CDR3 sequence is CASSLERIYEQYF. CDR3 DNA: TGCGCCAGCAGCTTGGAACGGATATACGAGCAGTACTTC.

The chain couples TRBV20-1 to TRBJ2-1; 10 positions match TRBD2. The germline CDR1 and CDR2 sequences are DFQATT and SNEGSKA (reference sequence). The trim removed 0 bases at V and 2 bases at J, leaving 10 bases unmatched. CDR3 size: 18 residues. CDR3 region: CSARDLASGGGTYNEQFF. The CDR3 region has the DNA TGCAGTGCTAGAGATCTTGCGAGCGGGGGGGGAACCTACAATGAGCAGTTCTTC.

This clonotype has a count of ten or more. This chain links TRBV28 with TRBJ1-1; D not resolved. Looked up from germline, CDR1 is MDHEN and CDR2 is SYDVKM. Between the trimmed V and J ends, which lost 4 bases and 4 bases, there was a span of 13 bases. The length of the CDR3 is 14 residues. The CDR3 reads CASSSHSLSTEAFF. The CDR3 DNA is TGTGCCAGCAGTTCCCACTCTTTGAGCACTGAAGCTTTCTTT. The full variable domain, with the rest looked up from reference TRBV28 and TRBJ1-1, is DVKVTQSSRYLVKRTGEKVFLECVQDMDHENMFWYRQDPGLGLRLIYFSYDVKMKEKGDIPEGYSVSREKKERFSLILESASTNQTSMYLCASSSHSLSTEAFFGQGTRLTVV.

This clonotype was counted ten times or more. V usage is TRBV7-3 and J usage is TRBJ2-1; the D is unclear. Trimming removed 2 bases from V and 4 bases from J, with 15 bases in between. The CDR3 has 16 amino acids. Germline V lookup: CDR1 SGHTA, CDR2 FQGTGA. DNA for the CDR3: TGTGCCAGCAGCTTAGAAGCGTCCTCCGGTTACAATGAGCAGTTCTTC. The encoded protein is CASSLEASSGYNEQFF.

This clonotype was counted many times. The chain employs TRBV15 and TRBJ1-1; D call uncertain. Per germline, CDR1 LNHNV and CDR2 YYDKDF (reference sequence). Deletions cut 0 bases from V and 11 bases from J, with 13 bases between. The CDR3 length is 13 residues. This CDR3 is CATSRDRVGRAFF. CDR3 nucleotides: TGTGCCACCAGCAGAGATCGGGTGGGTAGGGCTTTCTTT.

V and J are TRBV12-3 or TRBV12-4 and TRBJ1-1; D ambiguous. V gave up 4 bases and J gave up 10 bases, with 7 bases separating them. The CDR3 loop spans 10 amino acids. This CDR3 is CASSSDPAFF. CDR3 coding DNA: TGTGCCAGCAGTTCGGACCCAGCTTTCTTT.

This clonotype has a handful of counts. The V and J genes are TRBV5-6 and TRBJ2-7, with D uncertain. Between the trimmed V and J ends, which lost 2 bases and 0 bases, there was a span of 6 bases. The length of the CDR3 is 13 residues. The germline V gene encodes CDR1 SGHDT and CDR2 YYEEEE. The CDR3 coding sequence is TGTGCCAGCAGCTTTTGGAGCTCCTACGAGCAGTACTTC. Amino acids: CASSFWSSYEQYF.

The V call is TRBV29-1, the J call TRBJ1-6; the D gene is possibly TRBD1 (6 bases). The V end lost 6 bases, the J end lost 9 bases, and 15 bases lay between the germline ends. Germline V gene data show CDR1 as SQVTM and CDR2 as ANQGSEA. The CDR3 is made up of 13 amino acids. The CDR3 bases are TGCAGCGTCATCAAGGACAGAAGTTCACCCCTCCACTTT. Amino acids: CSVIKDRSSPLHF.

This clonotype was found many times. This rearrangement joins TRBV12-3 or TRBV12-4 to TRBJ2-3; 10 nucleotides match TRBD1. CDR3 length: 17 amino acids. V lost 8 bases and J lost 1; bases outside the gene matches: 12. CDR3 nucleotides: TGTGCCAGCGACCCTAACTCCGGGACAGGGGGCACAGATACGCAGTATTTT. This encodes CASDPNSGTGGTDTQYF.

The rearrangement joins TRBV11-1 to TRBJ1-1, with D possibly being TRBD1 (6 bases). V dropped 1 base and J dropped 2 bases, with 14 bases sitting between them. The germline CDR1 and CDR2 sequences are SGHAT and FQDESV (reference sequence). This CDR3 contains 16 residues. This CDR3 is CASSLGHTGTNTEAFF. The CDR3 DNA reads as TGTGCCAGCAGCTTAGGTCATACAGGGACCAACACTGAAGCTTTCTTT.